These 17 T cell receptor beta chains were sequenced from one sample in a study of PD-L1 blockade in urothelial cancer. Here immunoSEQ multiplex PCR was the method, and the copy in TCRdb shows in-frame clones only, minus some. The sample consists of 30,000 to 40,000 clones, around four fifths of them appearing once. The material was PBMCs, obtained around atezolizumab (anti-PD-L1) treatment. The origin of the receptors is a man between 60 and 75 years old with urothelial cancer.

The genes are TRBV2 and TRBJ2-1, with TRBD2 matching over 10 bases. V was clipped by 8 bases and J by 10 bases; unmatched bases: 14. This CDR3 is 15 amino acids long. Germline assignment: CDR1 SNHLY and CDR2 FYNNEI. CDR3 region: CASAVGTSGIGEQFF. The CDR3, as DNA: TGTGCCAGCGCGGTTGGAACTAGCGGGATCGGGGAGCAGTTCTTC.

This sequence joins TRBV5-1 and TRBJ1-1; TRBD1 is a possible D gene (6 bases). The germline V and J ends were trimmed by 2 bases and 6 bases, with 20 bases remaining between them. There are 16 residues in the CDR3. Germline assignment: CDR1 SGHRS and CDR2 YFSETQ. Here the CDR3 reads CASSLGQRGGIAEAFF. In DNA form, the CDR3 reads TGCGCCAGCAGCTTAGGACAGAGAGGAGGTATCGCTGAAGCTTTCTTT.

This clone was detected a few times. This chain joins TRBV28 and TRBJ2-1, with 8 positions matching TRBD1. Germline trimming cut 2 bases from V and 3 bases from J; bases unmatched to any gene: 3. CDR1 is MDHEN, CDR2 SYDVKM, per germline. CDR3 length equals 15 residues. Written as DNA, the CDR3 is TGTGCCAGCAGTTTACCGGGACAGGTCTACAATGAGCAGTTCTTC. It codes for CASSLPGQVYNEQFF. Filled out from reference TRBV28 and TRBJ2-1, the complete variable domain reads DVKVTQSSRYLVKRTGEKVFLECVQDMDHENMFWYRQDPGLGLRLIYFSYDVKMKEKGDIPEGYSVSREKKERFSLILESASTNQTSMYLCASSLPGQVYNEQFFGPGTRLTVL.

This chain uses TRBV2 with TRBJ1-2; 8 positions agree with TRBD1. V shed 4 bases, J shed 5 bases, and the junction held 6 bases outside the gene matches. Germline lookup yields CDR1 SNHLY and CDR2 FYNNEI. This CDR3 has 14 residues. DNA of the CDR3: TGTGCCAGCAGTGTGATAACAGGGGGGTATGGCTACACCTTC. Encoded protein: CASSVITGGYGYTF.

V is TRBV18 and J is TRBJ2-7; 10 positions match TRBD1. This CDR3 contains 16 residues. J gave up 1 base and V 4 bases, and 7 bases lay outside the gene matches. Germline lookup yields CDR1 KGHSH and CDR2 LQKENI. CDR3 nucleotides: TGTGCCAGCTCACAATTACCGGGACAGGGGTCCTACGAGCAGTACTTC. It translates to CASSQLPGQGSYEQYF.

The V call is TRBV19, the J call TRBJ2-1; 9 bases align to TRBD2. The V and J ends lost 3 bases and 4 bases, in that order; junction bases with no gene match: 4. Germline lookup yields CDR1 LNHDA and CDR2 SQIVND (reference sequence). CDR3 size: 15 residues. CDR3 in amino acids: CASSIRLAEYNEQFF. The CDR3 region has the DNA TGTGCCAGTAGTATCAGACTAGCGGAGTACAATGAGCAGTTCTTC.

This chain uses TRBV10-2 with TRBJ2-5; the D gene is possibly TRBD1 (6 bases). The CDR3 length is 14 residues. Between the trimmed V and J ends, which lost 0 bases and 3 bases, there was a span of 8 bases. From germline, CDR1 is WSHSY and CDR2 SAAADI. The CDR3 sequence is CASSESNREETQYF. CDR3 nucleotide sequence: TGCGCCAGCAGTGAGTCGAACAGGGAAGAGACCCAGTACTTC.

This clone occurred a few times. The V and J genes are TRBV6-1 and TRBJ1-2; D might be TRBD1 (5 bases). V was shortened by 1 base and J by 4 bases, with 10 bases between the two germline ends. The CDR3 length is 14 residues. The germline gives CDR1 MNHNS, CDR2 SASEGT. CDR3 loop: CASSEVRTSYGYTF. The CDR3 coding sequence is TGTGCCAGCAGTGAAGTTAGGACAAGCTATGGCTACACCTTC.

This sequence joins TRBV7-2 and TRBJ2-1; tentative D call: TRBD1 (5 bases). This CDR3 comprises 17 residues. Trimming took off 5 bases at V and 0 bases at J, with 17 bases between the two ends. Germline lookup yields CDR1 SGHTA and CDR2 FQGNSA. The CDR3 DNA reads as TGTGCCAGCAGCGGCAGGGCTGGCCTCAGCTCCTACAATGAGCAGTTCTTC. It translates to CASSGRAGLSSYNEQFF.

The J gene is TRBJ1-1, the V gene TRBV6-4; D gene unclear. V lost 4 bases and J lost 1, with 10 bases in between. Germline CDR1 reads MRHNA; CDR2 reads SNTAGT. This CDR3 comprises 14 residues. CDR3 region: CASSVAPGNTEAFF. The CDR3 region has the DNA TGTGCCAGCAGTGTGGCGCCGGGGAACACTGAAGCTTTCTTT.

The J gene is TRBJ2-1, the V gene TRBV15; TRBD2 agrees at 8 bases. There are 17 residues in the CDR3. The germline gives CDR1 LNHNV, CDR2 YYDKDF (reference sequence). The V gene end was trimmed by 0 bases and the J gene end by 1 base; junction bases not matched to a gene: 5. The CDR3 DNA sequence: TGTGCCACCAGCAGAGATCTGGCGGGAGGATCCTACAATGAGCAGTTCTTC. Amino acid sequence: CATSRDLAGGSYNEQFF.

V usage is TRBV28 and J usage is TRBJ2-2; D remains ambiguous. The CDR3 sequence is 15 residues long. CDR1 and CDR2 (germline): MDHEN, SYDVKM. Trimming stripped 1 base from V and 5 bases from J, with 11 bases between. The CDR3 loop is CASSLFPLRTGELFF. The CDR3 DNA follows: TGTGCCAGCAGTTTATTCCCCCTTAGAACCGGGGAGCTGTTTTTT.

This chain joins TRBV10-3 and TRBJ2-7; 7 bases fit TRBD1. Trimming at V came to 2 bases and at J to 2 bases, leaving 9 bases not matched to a gene. There are 16 residues in the CDR3. CDR1 ENHRY and CDR2 SYGVKD come from the germline V gene. The chain's CDR3 is CAISEPTGAGTYEQYF. CDR3 nucleotide sequence: TGTGCCATCAGTGAGCCTACAGGGGCCGGCACCTACGAGCAGTACTTC.

CDR3 in DNA: TGTGCCAGCAGCTTCCTGGACAGGGCCCGGACTGAAGCTTTCTTT. It translates to CASSFLDRARTEAFF. V gene TRBV7-2 combines with J gene TRBJ1-1; 8 bases are a match to TRBD1. Germline V gene data show CDR1 as SGHTA and CDR2 as FQGNSA. The CDR3 length is 15 residues. V lost 3 bases, J lost 5 bases, and 8 bases stayed unmatched.

The CDR3 reads CASSPPARNEQFF. As DNA, the CDR3 is TGTGCCAGCTCACCACCGGCTCGCAATGAGCAGTTCTTC. This sequence joins TRBV18 and TRBJ2-1; D is unclear. V lost 0 bases and J lost 6, with 6 bases in between. Germline CDR1 KGHSH, CDR2 LQKENI. The CDR3 has 13 amino acids.

CDR3 sequence (DNA): TGTGCCAGCATGAGGGACAGGGGCTCTGGAAACACCATATATTTT. Translated, it gives CASMRDRGSGNTIYF. This sequence joins TRBV5-6 and TRBJ1-3, with 10 bases lining up with TRBD1. The CDR3 is 15 residues long. Germline V lookup: CDR1 SGHDT, CDR2 YYEEEE. Trimming removed 6 bases from V and 0 bases from J; junction bases left unmatched: 3.

The chain recombines TRBV15 with TRBJ2-1; D not certain. Germline V gene lookup returns CDR1 LNHNV and CDR2 YYDKDF (reference sequence). The CDR3 length is 13 residues. V shed 0 bases and J shed 8 bases, with 8 bases lying between them. CDR3 amino acids: CATSRDPTYEQFF. The CDR3 nucleotides are TGTGCCACCAGCAGAGATCCCACTTATGAGCAGTTCTTC.